Listed below are T cell receptor beta chains from one sample, sequenced in a study of T cells in Graves' hyperthyroidism and ophthalmopathy. TCRdb re-analysed the multiplex PCR reads in MiXCR, keeping a single row per CDR3 protein. The sample records some 700,000 distinct CDR3 sequences, 17% being singletons. What was sequenced was blood. All receptors derive from a man aged 50-60 years with Graves' hyperthyroidism. The CDR3 runs from the conserved cysteine through the conserved F or W. The order of the fields is V gene, D gene, CDR3 protein. D genes are given only for firm matches.

>TRBV20-1|TRBD2
CSARDRLAGETSYEQYF
>TRBV5-1|TRBD1
CASSLGGQGALGYTF
>TRBV14|TRBD2
CASSPRLAGGPMSSYNEQFF
>TRBV10-3|NA
CAISGQDPEPQHF
>TRBV19|TRBD2
CASSTLVGGSYEQYF
>TRBV28|NA
CASSLTDPLNYGYTF
>TRBV6-2/TRBV6-3|TRBD2
CASSYSSERSGRTTHEQYF
>TRBV28|TRBD1
CASSSPEDRGIEQYF
>TRBV19|NA
CASSTSSGNQETQYF
>TRBV9|TRBD1
CASSATGANTEAFF
>TRBV5-4|NA
CASSLGAEGNWEQYF
>TRBV5-6|TRBD1
CASSHGQEPNYGYTF
>TRBV4-3|NA
CASSQRRDSSYEQYF
>TRBV19|TRBD2
CASTGVFAGGPSYEQYF
>TRBV4-2|TRBD2
CASSQVDLAGEDTGELFF
>TRBV20-1|TRBD2
CSARLRLAGGPTDTQYF
>TRBV19|TRBD2
CASSILGLAGGHGELFF
>TRBV7-2|NA
CASRENLGRYNEQFF
>TRBV29-1|NA
CSVAVRGEQYF
>TRBV12-3/TRBV12-4|TRBD2
CATSGSGETQYF